This TCR beta chain was sequenced in a study of chemoradiotherapy in HPV16-positive cancers. Overall study: Functional T-cell assays on a couple of HPV16-positive patients' cells defined candidate HPV-specific clones and common TCR motifs.

About this clone: Its antigen is not identified.

Repertoires were sampled repeatedly during chemoradiotherapy. TCRdb's copy holds only in-frame clones and misses some; the assay was immunoSEQ multiplex PCR. There are under 70,000 clones in the sample; 90% occur only once, and around 3.5% lies in the top ten. The germline CDR1 and CDR2 sequences are SGHNT and YENEEA. The CDR3 is made up of 17 amino acids. Trimming at V came to 0 bases and at J to 3 bases, leaving 7 bases not matched to a gene. Study-level points and caveats: Candidate HPV-specific clones and E7-related TCR motifs grew in tumor during treatment. In HPV16-positive patients, HPV-responsive T-cell expansion tracked better recurrence-free survival.

The starting material was blood, obtained from a patient who underwent chemoradiotherapy. This chain connects TRBV11-3 to TRBJ2-2; TRBD2 agrees at 7 bases. This TCR was recovered from a human donor with HPV-associated anogenital cancer. CDR3: CASSLEFGGSDTGELFF. As DNA, the CDR3 is TGTGCCAGCAGCTTAGAATTCGGCGGGAGCGACACCGGGGAGCTGTTTTTT.